This T cell receptor (beta chain) was sequenced for a study of blood T cells in healthy people across ages. Findings and caveats of the study: Underestimates were what the diversity estimates from one million T cells were considered to be.

This clonotype came up a few times. Its antigen is not identified. A J-beta primer mix and a sample-barcoded 5' primer were used in a second PCR of roughly 6 to 12 cycles. TCRdb analysed the 5' RACE reads with MiXCR anew, one entry per CDR3 protein. The top ten clones hold over 25% of a sample with 270,000 or so distinct CDR3 sequences, around 29% of them seen once. Germline assignment: CDR1 SGDLS and CDR2 YYNGEE. The CDR3 runs to 15 residues. The chain has TRBV9 and TRBJ2-5; D not certain. The closer fit of TRBJ2-1 to the DNA end suggests the J call may be wrong. This TCR was recovered from a woman in her 70s in good health. The material sequenced was blood. CDR3 DNA sequence: TGTGCCAGCAGCGTAGGTCAGGCCCGCTACAATGAGCAGTTCTTC. Encoded protein: CASSVGQARYNEQFF.